This T cell receptor (beta chain) was captured by sequencing in a study of T cells expressing NK-cell markers. Overall study findings and caveats: There were several donors in whom these clonotypes also led the CD3+CD56-NKG2C+ fraction.

TCRdb re-called the 5' RACE reads, yielding one record per CDR3 amino acid sequence without DNA. The sample data list about 160,000 distinct CDR3 sequences. To note about this clonotype: Its target is unknown.

This CDR3 has 17 amino acids. Germline values: CDR1 LNHNV, CDR2 YYDKDF (reference sequence). The chain employs TRBV15 and TRBJ1-1; TCRdb's D gene call, TRBD1, goes unchecked for lack of DNA. Sequencing input: blood T cells: a sorted CD56 or NKG2C T cell subset, CD4+ or CD8+ T cells, or bulk PBMC T cells (not recorded which). The clonotype originates from a man aged 18-69 years in good health. The CDR3 loop reads CATSREGALTSNTEAFF.